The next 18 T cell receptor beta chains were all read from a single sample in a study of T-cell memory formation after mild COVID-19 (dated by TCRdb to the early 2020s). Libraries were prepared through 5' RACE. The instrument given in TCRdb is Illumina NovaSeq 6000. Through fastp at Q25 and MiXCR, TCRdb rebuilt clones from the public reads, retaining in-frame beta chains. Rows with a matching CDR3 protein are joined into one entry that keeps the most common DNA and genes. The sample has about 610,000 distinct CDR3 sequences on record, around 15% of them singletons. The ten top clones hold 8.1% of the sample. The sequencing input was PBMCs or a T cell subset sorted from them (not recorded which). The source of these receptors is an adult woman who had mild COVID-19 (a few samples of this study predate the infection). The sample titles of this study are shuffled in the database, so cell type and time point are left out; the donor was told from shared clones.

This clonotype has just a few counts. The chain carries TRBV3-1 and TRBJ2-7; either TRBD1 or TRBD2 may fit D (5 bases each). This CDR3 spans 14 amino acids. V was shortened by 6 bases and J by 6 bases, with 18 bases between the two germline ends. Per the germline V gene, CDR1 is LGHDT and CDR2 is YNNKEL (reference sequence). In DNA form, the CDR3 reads TGTGCCAGCAGTCAACTCCGGGACCGAGGCGAGCAGTACTTC. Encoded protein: CASSQLRDRGEQYF.

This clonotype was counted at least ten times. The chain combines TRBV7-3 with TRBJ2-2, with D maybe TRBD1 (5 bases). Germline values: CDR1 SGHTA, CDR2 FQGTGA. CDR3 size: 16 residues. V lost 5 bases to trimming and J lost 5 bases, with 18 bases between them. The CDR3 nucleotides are TGTGCCAGCAGCCCGGACACTTATCGGTCAACCGGGGAGCTGTTTTTT. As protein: CASSPDTYRSTGELFF.

The CDR3 coding sequence is TGCAGTGCTAGACCTCAGCGGGAGCCCTACAATGAGCAGTTCTTC. This encodes CSARPQREPYNEQFF. J is TRBJ2-1 and V is TRBV20-1; 8 nucleotides line up with TRBD2. Germline assignment: CDR1 DFQATT and CDR2 SNEGSKA (reference sequence). CDR3 length: 15 residues. With V trimmed by 2 bases and J by 2 bases, 5 bases remained unmatched.

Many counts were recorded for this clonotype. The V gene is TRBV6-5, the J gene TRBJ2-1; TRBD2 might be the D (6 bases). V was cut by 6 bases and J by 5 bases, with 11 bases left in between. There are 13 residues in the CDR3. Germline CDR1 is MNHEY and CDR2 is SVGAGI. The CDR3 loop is CASSYGGNNEQFF. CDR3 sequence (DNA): TGTGCCAGCAGCTATGGAGGGAACAATGAGCAGTTCTTC.

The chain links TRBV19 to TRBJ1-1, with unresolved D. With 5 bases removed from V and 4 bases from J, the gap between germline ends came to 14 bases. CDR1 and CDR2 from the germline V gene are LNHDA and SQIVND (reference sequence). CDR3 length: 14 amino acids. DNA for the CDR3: TGTGCCAGTAGTGTTCCGCGACGTAGCACTGAAGCTTTCTTT. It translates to CASSVPRRSTEAFF. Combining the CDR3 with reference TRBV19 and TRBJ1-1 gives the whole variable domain DGGITQSPKYLFRKEGQNVTLSCEQNLNHDAMYWYRQDPGQGLRLIYYSQIVNDFQKGDIAEGYSVSREKKESFPLTVTSAQKNPTAFYLCASSVPRRSTEAFFGQGTRLTVV.

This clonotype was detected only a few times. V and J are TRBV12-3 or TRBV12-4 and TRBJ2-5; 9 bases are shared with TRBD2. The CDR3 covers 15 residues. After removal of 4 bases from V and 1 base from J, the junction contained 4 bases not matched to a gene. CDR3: CASSWPAGGQETQYF. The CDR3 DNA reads TGTGCCAGCAGTTGGCCAGCGGGGGGCCAAGAGACCCAGTACTTC.

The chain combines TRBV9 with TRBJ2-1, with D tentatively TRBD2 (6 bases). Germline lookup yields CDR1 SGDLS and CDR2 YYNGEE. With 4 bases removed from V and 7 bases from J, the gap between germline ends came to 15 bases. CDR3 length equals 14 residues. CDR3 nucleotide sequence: TGTGCCAGCAGCTGGGGGGAGAGGCGAAATGAGCAGTTCTTC. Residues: CASSWGERRNEQFF.

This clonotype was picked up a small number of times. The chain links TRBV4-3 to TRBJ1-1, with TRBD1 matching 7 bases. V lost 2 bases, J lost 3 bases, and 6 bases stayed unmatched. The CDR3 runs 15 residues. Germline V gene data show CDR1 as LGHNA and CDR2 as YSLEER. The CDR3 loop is CASSQHTQGYTEAFF. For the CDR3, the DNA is TGCGCCAGCAGCCAACACACACAGGGGTACACTGAAGCTTTCTTT.

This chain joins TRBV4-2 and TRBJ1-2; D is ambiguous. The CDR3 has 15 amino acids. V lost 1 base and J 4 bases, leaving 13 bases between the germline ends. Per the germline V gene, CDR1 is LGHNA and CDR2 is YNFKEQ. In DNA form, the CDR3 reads TGTGCCAGCAGCCAAGCTGTAGGTGCAAGCTATGGCTACACCTTC. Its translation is CASSQAVGASYGYTF.

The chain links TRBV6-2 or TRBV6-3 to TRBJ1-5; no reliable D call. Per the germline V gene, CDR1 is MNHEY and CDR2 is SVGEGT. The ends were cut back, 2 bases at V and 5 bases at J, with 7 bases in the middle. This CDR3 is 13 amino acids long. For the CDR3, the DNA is TGTGCCAGCAGTTACGGGAGCTATCAGCCCCAGCATTTT. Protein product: CASSYGSYQPQHF.

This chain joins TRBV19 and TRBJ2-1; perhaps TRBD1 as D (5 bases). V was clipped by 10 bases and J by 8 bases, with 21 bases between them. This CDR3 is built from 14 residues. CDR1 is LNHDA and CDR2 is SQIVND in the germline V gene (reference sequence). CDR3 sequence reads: CATSSKGTGYEQFF. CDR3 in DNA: TGTGCCACCAGTTCTAAGGGAACAGGATATGAGCAGTTCTTC.

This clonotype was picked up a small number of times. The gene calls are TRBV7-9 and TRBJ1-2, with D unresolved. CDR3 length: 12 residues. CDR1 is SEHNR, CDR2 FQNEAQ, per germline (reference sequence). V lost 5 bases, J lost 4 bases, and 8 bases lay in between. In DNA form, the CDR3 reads TGTGCCAGCAGCGGGCCCAGCTATGGCTACACCTTC. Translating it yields CASSGPSYGYTF.

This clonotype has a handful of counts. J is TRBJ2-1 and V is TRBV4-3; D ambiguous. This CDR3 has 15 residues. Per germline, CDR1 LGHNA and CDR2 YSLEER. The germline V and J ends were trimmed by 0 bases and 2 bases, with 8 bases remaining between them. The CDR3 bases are TGCGCCAGCAGCCAAGAGCTGGGCACCTACAATGAGCAGTTCTTC. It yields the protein CASSQELGTYNEQFF.

CDR3 nucleotides: TGTGCCAGCAGCCAAGTGCGGGAATTCTATAATTCACCCCTCCACTTT. Residues: CASSQVREFYNSPLHF. The chain joins TRBV4-2 to TRBJ1-6; D gene uncertain. The CDR3 consists of 16 residues. Germline lookup yields CDR1 LGHNA and CDR2 YNFKEQ. Between the trimmed V and J ends, which lost 1 base and 3 bases, there was a span of 10 bases.

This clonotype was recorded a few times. CDR3 in DNA: TGTGCCAGCAGTTTCAGAAGACTGGCATCCTACGAGCAGTACTTC. Its translation: CASSFRRLASYEQYF. The chain is built from TRBV12-3 or TRBV12-4 and TRBJ2-7; D is uncertain. Trimming removed 3 bases at V and 1 base at J, with 13 bases between. The CDR3 is made up of 15 amino acids.

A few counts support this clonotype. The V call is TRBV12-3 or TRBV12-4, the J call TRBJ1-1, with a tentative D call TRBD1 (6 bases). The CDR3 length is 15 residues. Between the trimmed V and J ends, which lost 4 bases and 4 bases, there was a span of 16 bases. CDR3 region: CASSSSQGFGTEAFF. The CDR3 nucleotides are TGTGCCAGCAGTTCCAGCCAGGGGTTCGGCACTGAAGCTTTCTTT.

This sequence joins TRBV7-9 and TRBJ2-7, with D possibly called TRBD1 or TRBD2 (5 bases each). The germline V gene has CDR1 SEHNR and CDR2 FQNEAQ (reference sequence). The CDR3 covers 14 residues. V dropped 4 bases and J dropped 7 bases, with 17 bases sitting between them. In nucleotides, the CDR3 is TGTGCCAGCAGCTGGAGAGACGGGGCTGGGGAGCAGTACTTC. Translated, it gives CASSWRDGAGEQYF.

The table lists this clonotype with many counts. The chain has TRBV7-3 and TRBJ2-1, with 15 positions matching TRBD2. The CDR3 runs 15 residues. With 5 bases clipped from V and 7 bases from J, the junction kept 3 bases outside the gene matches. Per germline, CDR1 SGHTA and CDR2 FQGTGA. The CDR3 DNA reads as TGTGCCAGCAGCCGGGGGACTAGCGGGAGGAATGAGCAGTTCTTC. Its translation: CASSRGTSGRNEQFF.